This note documents a single TCR beta chain sequence. Unmatched junction bases numbered 8, after V lost 8 bases and J lost 4 bases. Germline CDR1 is SNHLY and CDR2 is FYNNEI. The CDR3 runs to 14 residues. Self-reported history from a screening survey and questionnaire set each donor's cohort. The entry originates in a study of blood T cell repertoires in COVID-19. Across the study: Sites across the United States, Italy and Spain contributed samples from acute and convalescent COVID-19.

The protocol was immunoSEQ multiplex PCR, while the TCRdb copy is restricted to in-frame clones and leaves out a portion. The sample has some 250,000 clones, 85% to 90% seen once. The rearrangement uses TRBV2 and TRBJ2-5; 9 bases are shared with TRBD1. The sequence derives from a man aged 35 to 55 who had recovered from COVID-19. Sequencing was done on a sample of PBMCs or T cells enriched from blood (not recorded which). CDR3 loop: CASEGRTGAETQYF. The CDR3 nucleotides are TGTGCCAGCGAGGGTAGGACAGGGGCAGAGACCCAGTACTTC.